This T cell receptor (beta chain) was sequenced during a study of circulating CD8 cells and anti-PD-1 response in melanoma (TCRdb year 2020). Concerning the study at large: Nivolumab was administered to patients intravenously at 3 mg/kg every 2 weeks. Of the roughly 13 patients in the melanoma cohort, seven received anti-PD-1 as first-line therapy and six had prior targeted therapy or immunotherapy. Patients with complete or partial responses were classified as responders; those with stable or progressive disease (RECIST v1.1) as non-responders. The TCR repertoire analysis was performed on roughly eleven melanoma patients, comprising 7 non-responders and 4 responders. On on-treatment samples, PD-1 was detected using a biotinylated anti-human IgG4 antibody.

Results and caveats for the whole study, not just this receptor: Since no tumor material could be accessed, the researchers instead assessed tumor reactivity using peptide assays on expanded sorted subsets. The DNEG repertoire was the most diverse; PD-1 and DPOS showed similar, higher clonality, and TIGIT repertoires were the least diverse. Only baseline and M1 samples, drawn from a small cohort with few responders, went into the published TCR repertoire comparisons. Both treatment-naive and previously treated patients were included in the cohort, and this mixing was noted by the authors as something that could influence results. Repertoires were largely private between subsets, with under 8% of TRB clonotypes shared at M1; sharing was highest between DPOS and TIGIT. Because of limited material, replicates were generally not included when the experiments were performed.

TCRdb records NextSeq 500 as the sequencer. Starting from roughly 15 ng of total RNA, TCR libraries were made with the QIAseq Immune Repertoire RNA Library Kit, Human TCR Panel. TCR libraries were sequenced on an Illumina NextSeq with a Mid Output V2 kit, using asymmetric 261x41 paired-end reads. Each TCR library was diluted to around 4 nM, after which the TCR libraries were pooled, denatured and loaded at 0.95 to 1 pM. The authors' analysis ran thus. TCR FASTQ files were processed in the QIAGEN GeneGlobe Data Analysis Center, with downstream analysis in R 3.5.2. Clonality was calculated as one minus the Shannon entropy normalized by the log of the number of unique productive sequences. Within each subset, Fisher exact tests at 5% FDR identified TRA or TRB clonotypes differing in abundance between baseline and M1. Differentially abundant clonotypes were grouped as emerging, expanding, contracting or non-expanding/contracting. Repertoire overlap between patients was measured with Morisita's overlap index. In-frame beta chains were kept once TCRdb had trimmed the public reads at Q25 with fastp and called clones with MiXCR. Identical CDR3 proteins give one entry, which carries the most common genes and DNA. The V and J calls and clone size are TCRdb's, not the authors'. A total of about 1,200 distinct CDR3 sequences appear in this sample, 6.3% of them only once. The top ten clones comprise more than 15% of the sample.

Using a BD FACSAria II cell sorter, four subsets defined by PD-1 and/or TIGIT were sorted out of live CD3+CD8+TCRalphabeta+ cells. To characterize how relevant each subset is to anti-PD-1 therapy response, circulating CD8 T cells were sorted into four subsets based on PD-1 and TIGIT expression. Both TCR alpha and TCR beta chains were sequenced from each sorted CD8 T-cell subset. Peripheral blood was collected before the first anti-PD-1 injection, after two injections and after four injections. PBMCs were isolated immediately by Ficoll gradient centrifugation. Until use, PBMCs were stored frozen in liquid nitrogen in RPMI containing around 21% FCS and around 10% DMSO. Thawed PBMCs were stained with a viability dye and antibodies against CD3, CD8alpha, TCRalphabeta, PD-1 and TIGIT. The RNeasy Kit was used to extract total RNA, and all samples came in with a RIN above 7. This clonotype is assessed as medium-sized (0.01 to 0.1%). Its specific antigen is unknown. No much larger clonotype is one base removed from it; base qualities were not supplied.

At the junction V is shortened by 6 bases and J by 4 bases, with 12 bases in between. From cysteine to phenylalanine, the CDR3 is 12 amino acids long. CDR3 DNA is the only sequence kept; it has 36 bases, read in frame from the first base. CDR1 and CDR2 (DFQATT, SNEGSKA) derive from the germline V gene (reference sequence). The TCR sequence derives from a human donor with melanoma. Specimen: CD8+ T cells from PBMCs, collected at baseline or after one month of anti-PD-1 therapy (not recorded which). This sequence uses TRBV20-1 and TRBJ1-1, with the identity of the D gene unclear. The DNA sequence reads TGCAGTGCCTCCGGCCGGGCCACTGAAGCTTTCTTT. Its protein is CSASGRATEAFF.